Each of the 25 T cell receptor beta chains below was sequenced from the same sample in a study of blood T cell repertoires in COVID-19. Clones were sequenced by immunoSEQ multiplex PCR, and TCRdb holds only the in-frame ones, with some missing. The sample holds 200,000 to 250,000 clones, about 80% seen once. Sequenced input: peripheral blood. The receptor set was obtained from a man between 25 and 39 years old who had recovered from COVID-19.

This chain uses TRBV9 with TRBJ2-7; TRBD2 is a possible D gene (6 bases). The CDR3 contains 13 residues. V lost 4 bases and J lost 3, with 11 bases in between. Germline V gene data show CDR1 as SGDLS and CDR2 as YYNGEE. The CDR3 DNA reads as TGTGCCAGCAGCCCCCGGGACTTCTACGAGCAGTACTTC. This sequence encodes CASSPRDFYEQYF.

The rearrangement links TRBV7-8 to TRBJ2-3; possibly TRBD2 for D (7 bases). CDR1 and CDR2 (germline): SGHVS, FQNEAQ. Trimming removed 1 base from V and 0 bases from J, with 11 bases in between. The CDR3 consists of 16 residues. The CDR3 loop is CASSLGAGASTDTQYF. CDR3 DNA: TGTGCCAGCAGCTTAGGTGCGGGGGCTAGCACAGATACGCAGTATTTT.

This sequence joins TRBV2 and TRBJ2-1; 9 nucleotides match TRBD2. Germline CDR1 and CDR2: SNHLY and FYNNEI. This CDR3 is built from 14 residues. V trimming: 6 bases; J trimming: 2 bases; junction bases outside the gene matches: 2. The CDR3 nucleotides read TGTGCCAGCAGATCTAGCGGGGCCTACAATGAGCAGTTCTTC. Translation: CASRSSGAYNEQFF. The variable domain in full, with the rest retrieved from reference TRBV2 and TRBJ2-1, is EPEVTQTPSHQVTQMGQEVILRCVPISNHLYFYWYRQILGQKVEFLVSFYNNEISEKSEIFDDQFSVERPDGSNFTLKIRSTKLEDSAMYFCASRSSGAYNEQFFGPGTRLTVL.

The chain combines TRBV5-8 with TRBJ2-4, with 9 nucleotides matching TRBD1. The CDR3 is 17 residues long. CDR1 and CDR2 from the germline V gene are SGHTS and YDEGEE. The V and J ends lost 4 bases and 0 bases, in that order; junction bases with no gene match: 8. The CDR3, as DNA: TGTGCCAGCAGCGAACGGACAGGGGCAATAGCCAAAAACATTCAGTACTTC. Its protein product is CASSERTGAIAKNIQYF.

The chain joins TRBV28 to TRBJ1-2; no firm D call. The CDR3 is 14 residues long. V lost 4 bases, J lost 6 bases, and 15 bases lay in between. From germline, CDR1 is MDHEN and CDR2 SYDVKM. The CDR3 DNA follows: TGTGCCAGCAGTTCCTACACAGAGTTGCATGGCTACACCTTC. Its translation is CASSSYTELHGYTF.

As regards this clone: At the DNA level, this CDR3 is encoded by other sequences in the same sample as well. The V call is TRBV5-1, the J call TRBJ2-3; 11 bases agree with TRBD1. V lost 4 bases, J lost 4 bases, and 2 bases stayed unmatched. Germline V gene lookup returns CDR1 SGHRS and CDR2 YFSETQ. This CDR3 is built from 14 residues. The CDR3 region is CASSLGQGADTQYF. Here the CDR3 DNA reads TGCGCCAGCAGCCTGGGACAGGGGGCAGATACGCAGTATTTT.

The genes are TRBV5-1 and TRBJ1-3; D call uncertain. Germline loops: CDR1 SGHRS, CDR2 YFSETQ. CDR3 length: 13 residues. With 3 bases removed from V and 0 bases from J, the gap between germline ends came to 4 bases. CDR3 nucleotides: TGCGCCAGCAGCTCGGTCTCTGGAAACACCATATATTTT. This gives the protein CASSSVSGNTIYF.

Notes on this clone: The sample contains more than one DNA sequence encoding this CDR3. The rearrangement joins TRBV7-9 to TRBJ2-3, with 8 bases that match TRBD1. The CDR3 runs 16 residues. The germline V gene has CDR1 SEHNR and CDR2 FQNEAQ (reference sequence). With 1 base clipped from V and 0 bases from J, the junction kept 3 bases outside the gene matches. For the CDR3, the DNA is TGTGCCAGCAGCTTAGTTACAGGGGGGAGCACAGATACGCAGTATTTT. This codes for CASSLVTGGSTDTQYF.

This clone was found a few times. V gene TRBV5-1 combines with J gene TRBJ1-3, with D maybe TRBD1 (6 bases). Germline lookup yields CDR1 SGHRS and CDR2 YFSETQ. The CDR3 contains 14 residues. V lost 3 bases and J lost 1, with 8 bases in between. CDR3 residues: CASSSQGSGNTIYF. The CDR3 coding sequence is TGCGCCAGCAGCTCACAGGGATCTGGAAACACCATATATTTT.

V usage is TRBV2 and J usage is TRBJ2-5; 7 nucleotides agree with TRBD2. Losses at the gene ends were 8 bases for V and 7 bases for J; bases not matched to a gene: 16. This CDR3 has 15 residues. Germline loops: CDR1 SNHLY, CDR2 FYNNEI. CDR3 DNA sequence: TGTGCCAGCGTCTCGGAGGGTCGGGGGGTAGGGACCCAGTACTTC. Amino acids: CASVSEGRGVGTQYF.

This rearrangement joins TRBV11-2 to TRBJ2-7; a possible D gene is TRBD2 (6 bases). CDR1 and CDR2 from the germline V gene are SGHAT and FQNNGV. Trimming cost V 1 base and J 5 bases, with 18 bases left between them. The CDR3 runs 16 residues. CDR3 in DNA: TGTGCCAGCAGCTTAGTGTTGGCTCTACCGGGGGACGAGCAGTACTTC. It yields the protein CASSLVLALPGDEQYF.

The chain employs TRBV6-1 and TRBJ1-6; TRBD1 matches 7 bases. The germline V gene has CDR1 MNHNS and CDR2 SASEGT. The trim removed 2 bases at V and 8 bases at J, leaving 6 bases unmatched. CDR3 length: 15 amino acids. CDR3 in amino acids: CASSERDSSHSPLHF. The CDR3 DNA sequence: TGTGCCAGCAGTGAAAGGGACAGCTCCCATTCACCCCTCCACTTT.

This chain connects TRBV5-5 to TRBJ1-4; D gene ambiguous. Germline CDR1 is SGHKS and CDR2 is YYEKEE (reference sequence). The CDR3 loop spans 18 amino acids. The ends were cut back, 0 bases at V and 5 bases at J, with 20 bases in the middle. The CDR3 reads CASSLGYLFLSPNEKLFF. The CDR3, as DNA: TGTGCCAGCAGCTTGGGTTATCTGTTCCTTTCCCCCAATGAAAAACTGTTTTTT.

The rearrangement uses TRBV5-6 and TRBJ2-7, with 10 bases that match TRBD1. V lost 4 bases and J lost 1; bases outside the gene matches: 8. Germline V lookup: CDR1 SGHDT, CDR2 YYEEEE. The CDR3 runs to 16 residues. CDR3 in amino acids: CASSPGRTGGSYEQYV. The CDR3 nucleotides read TGTGCCAGCAGCCCGGGCCGGACAGGGGGTTCCTACGAGCAGTACGTC.

V and J are TRBV5-5 and TRBJ2-5; unclear D gene. The CDR3 sequence is 14 residues long. V was trimmed by 0 bases and J by 1 base, leaving 7 bases between them. Germline V gene lookup returns CDR1 SGHKS and CDR2 YYEKEE (reference sequence). CDR3 protein: CASSLGLVQETQYF. The CDR3 DNA reads TGTGCCAGCAGCTTGGGTCTAGTCCAAGAGACCCAGTACTTC.

The CDR3 sequence is CASSGSREAFGETQYF. CDR3 coding DNA: TGTGCCAGTAGTGGGTCCAGGGAGGCGTTCGGAGAGACCCAGTACTTC. J is TRBJ2-5 and V is TRBV19, with a possible D match to TRBD2 (6 bases). In germline, CDR1 is LNHDA, CDR2 SQIVND (reference sequence). Trimming cost V 5 bases and J 4 bases, with 20 bases left between them. The CDR3 is 16 residues long.

The rearrangement uses TRBV29-1 and TRBJ1-1; D is perhaps TRBD1 (5 bases). The V gene's germline CDR1 is SQVTM and CDR2 ANQGSEA. The ends were cut back, 2 bases at V and 5 bases at J, with 12 bases in the middle. The CDR3 has 13 residues. The CDR3 is CSVERDKGTEAFF. In DNA, the CDR3 is TGCAGCGTTGAAAGGGATAAGGGGACTGAAGCTTTCTTT.

This clone has only one observation. The V gene is TRBV3-1 (or the pseudogene TRBV3-2), the J gene TRBJ1-6; D is unclear. Germline-derived CDR1 and CDR2 are LGHDT and YNNKEL (reference sequence). There are 13 residues in the CDR3. Between the trimmed V and J ends, which lost 1 base and 8 bases, there was a span of 6 bases. CDR3 in amino acids: CASSQGRDSPLHF. The CDR3 DNA is TGTGCCAGCAGCCAAGGCCGGGATTCACCCCTCCACTTT.

This chain joins TRBV9 and TRBJ2-3, with D maybe TRBD2 (7 bases). The CDR3 has 17 amino acids. With 3 bases removed from V and 3 bases from J, the gap between germline ends came to 20 bases. Germline CDR1 SGDLS, CDR2 YYNGEE. In DNA, the CDR3 is TGTGCCAGCAGCGGACCCGGGGGGCGGGGCAGAACAGATACGCAGTATTTT. Translated, it gives CASSGPGGRGRTDTQYF.

The rearrangement links TRBV20-1 to TRBJ2-7; TRBD2 matches 8 bases. Germline V CDR1 and CDR2: DFQATT, SNEGSKA (reference sequence). The trim removed 5 bases at V and 11 bases at J, leaving 2 bases unmatched. This CDR3 has 9 residues. In DNA, the CDR3 is TGCAGTGCTCTGACTAGCGAGTACGTC. This translates into CSALTSEYV.

The genes are TRBV7-2 and TRBJ2-5; D is perhaps TRBD1 (6 bases). V was shortened by 3 bases and J by 1 base, with 12 bases between the two germline ends. The CDR3 has 15 amino acids. Looked up from germline, CDR1 is SGHTA and CDR2 is FQGNSA. DNA for the CDR3: TGTGCCAGCAGCTTCGTTCGGACAGCCCAAGAGACCCAGTACTTC. Residues: CASSFVRTAQETQYF.

This chain connects TRBV18 to TRBJ1-1; no clear D gene. V was trimmed by 10 bases and J by 1 base, leaving 16 bases between them. Germline V gives CDR1 KGHSH, CDR2 LQKENI. The CDR3 covers 14 residues. The CDR3 spells CATAGGLTNTEAFF. CDR3 coding DNA: TGTGCCACCGCGGGAGGCTTGACGAACACTGAAGCTTTCTTT.

This chain uses TRBV15 with TRBJ2-5, with D uncertain. The CDR3 is 14 amino acids. The ends were cut back, 2 bases at V and 5 bases at J, with 12 bases in the middle. Germline-derived CDR1 and CDR2 are LNHNV and YYDKDF (reference sequence). The DNA for the CDR3 is TGTGCCACCAGCAGATCACTATTAAGGGAGACCCAGTACTTC. This codes for CATSRSLLRETQYF.

The V gene is TRBV7-3, the J gene TRBJ2-5; D unclear. CDR3 size: 13 residues. In germline, CDR1 is SGHTA, CDR2 FQGTGA. Deletions cut 2 bases from V and 4 bases from J, with 8 bases between. The CDR3 here is CASSLLSGETQYF. CDR3 sequence (DNA): TGTGCCAGCAGCTTACTCAGTGGAGAGACCCAGTACTTC.

The chain combines TRBV2 with TRBJ2-1; a possible D gene is TRBD2 (6 bases). V lost 6 bases and J 7 bases, leaving 22 bases between the germline ends. The V gene's germline CDR1 is SNHLY and CDR2 FYNNEI. This CDR3 is 16 amino acids long. In nucleotides, the CDR3 is TGTGCCAGCAGGCACATCGACTGGGGGGTTCGGAATGAGCAGTTCTTC. As protein: CASRHIDWGVRNEQFF.